These 21 T cell receptor beta chains were all obtained from the same sample, sequenced in a study of CD8+CD57+ T cells in acquired aplastic anemia (dated by TCRdb to about 2018). Patients chosen for sequencing had shown expansion of CD8+CD57+ cells by flow cytometry. TCRdb shows the sequencer as Illumina HiSeq 2000. Genomic DNA served as template for TCR beta VDJ combination and CDR3 sequence profiling. The raw public data were reprocessed by TCRdb itself: fastp quality trimming at Q25, MiXCR clonotype calling, in-frame beta chains only. A single entry per CDR3 protein holds the most common genes and DNA from its merged rows. The sample table lists approximately 180,000 distinct CDR3 sequences, roughly 60% of them with a count of one. The ten largest clones add up to roughly 43% of the sample. What was sequenced was sorted CD4+, CD8+, or CD8+CD57+ T cells (not recorded which) from PBMCs. Receptor source: a human donor with aplastic anemia.

This clonotype has only one observation. The chain combines TRBV6-1 with TRBJ1-1; TRBD1 aligns across 8 bases. Germline V lookup: CDR1 MNHNS, CDR2 SASEGT. The CDR3 is made up of 14 amino acids. V dropped 7 bases and J dropped 0; count of bases not matched to a gene: 4. Written as DNA, the CDR3 is TGTGCCAGCATTAAGGACAGGGTGAACACTGAAGCTTTCTTT. It translates to CASIKDRVNTEAFF.

The V and J genes are TRBV29-1 and TRBJ1-1, with a tentative D call TRBD1 (6 bases). Germline V CDR1 and CDR2: SQVTM, ANQGSEA. This CDR3 contains 12 residues. Between the trimmed V and J ends, which lost 4 bases and 4 bases, there was a span of 10 bases. The CDR3 region has the DNA TGCAGCGTTGCAGGGGAGGGCACTGAAGCTTTCTTT. As protein: CSVAGEGTEAFF.

V gene TRBV10-3 combines with J gene TRBJ2-5, with D unresolved. The CDR3 is 13 amino acids. The germline CDR1 and CDR2 sequences are ENHRY and SYGVKD. Between the trimmed V and J ends, which lost 9 bases and 3 bases, there was a span of 14 bases. Written as DNA, the CDR3 is TGTGCCATAAACAGCCGAGAAAAAGAGACCCAGTACTTC. This codes for CAINSREKETQYF.

The V call is TRBV24-1, the J call TRBJ1-6; D gene unclear. The CDR3 is 13 residues long. Germline V gene lookup returns CDR1 KGHDR and CDR2 SFDVKD. Trimming removed 5 bases at V and 9 bases at J, with 10 bases between. This chain's CDR3 is CATSGSSGSPLHF. The CDR3 DNA reads TGTGCCACCAGTGGGAGTAGCGGTTCACCCCTCCACTTT.

This rearrangement joins TRBV7-6 to TRBJ2-7; 7 nucleotides line up with TRBD2. The CDR3 extends over 15 amino acids. Trimming at V came to 1 base and at J to 5 bases, leaving 8 bases not matched to a gene. Germline V gene data show CDR1 as SGHVS and CDR2 as FNYEAQ. The CDR3: CASSLVGGGDDEQYF. The CDR3 DNA follows: TGTGCCAGCAGCTTAGTAGGTGGGGGGGACGACGAGCAGTACTTC.

This clonotype came up many times. The V gene is TRBV20-1, the J gene TRBJ1-5; D not resolved. The germline gives CDR1 DFQATT, CDR2 SNEGSKA (reference sequence). With 6 bases removed from V and 0 bases from J, the gap between germline ends came to 12 bases. There are 14 residues in the CDR3. The CDR3 loop is CSAQTHYSNQPQHF. For the CDR3, the DNA is TGCAGTGCACAGACACATTATAGCAATCAGCCCCAGCATTTT.

The chain couples TRBV20-1 to TRBJ2-7, with D possibly called TRBD1 or TRBD2 (5 bases each). Germline V gives CDR1 DFQATT, CDR2 SNEGSKA (reference sequence). V lost 6 bases and J lost 0, with 12 bases in between. CDR3 size: 13 residues. In DNA, the CDR3 is TGCAGTGCGCTGGGACCAGTCTCCTACGAGCAGTACTTC. Its protein is CSALGPVSYEQYF.

The chain is built from TRBV20-1 and TRBJ2-7, with D perhaps matching TRBD1 or TRBD2 (5 bases each). Germline values: CDR1 DFQATT, CDR2 SNEGSKA (reference sequence). The CDR3 extends over 13 amino acids. The V and J ends lost 6 bases and 3 bases respectively, with 15 bases between them. The CDR3 bases are TGCAGTGCCCGCTTGGATGGGGGCTACGAGCAGTACTTC. Its protein is CSARLDGGYEQYF.

With respect to this clonotype: One base away lies a much larger clone, so this may be a sequencing read error. The rearrangement joins TRBV6-5 to TRBJ2-7, with no clear D. The germline CDR1 and CDR2 sequences are MNHEY and SVGAGI. The CDR3 is 12 residues long. CDR3 sequence (DNA): TGTGCCAGCAGTCAGATACGTCACGAGCGGTACTTC. It specifies CASSQIRHERYF.

This clonotype has a single count. The rearrangement joins TRBV10-2 to TRBJ1-3; no reliable D call. V dropped 9 bases and J dropped 10 bases, with 16 bases sitting between them. Germline V gene data show CDR1 as WSHSY and CDR2 as SAAADI. The CDR3 totals 12 residues. The CDR3, as DNA: TGCGCCAGTCCGGGCCCCAGCAGGACCATATATTTT. It specifies CASPGPSRTIYF.

Turning to this clonotype: The DNA is omitted, as the CDR3 cannot be located on it reliably, and the CDR3 follows TCRdb's listing. The rearrangement uses TRBV13 and TRBJ2-7; TRBD1 reflects the table's D call only, with no check against the DNA. From germline, CDR1 is PRHDT and CDR2 FYEKMQ (reference sequence). The CDR3 is 15 residues long, ends included. The CDR3 sequence is CASSVGQGTAYEQHF.

This clonotype was seen a few times. The chain recombines TRBV20-1 with TRBJ2-7, with D uncertain. Germline CDR1 DFQATT, CDR2 SNEGSKA (reference sequence). There are 12 residues in the CDR3. Trimming removed 3 bases at V and 3 bases at J, with 9 bases between. CDR3 DNA: TGCAGTGCTAGGGGAACGAGCTACGAGCAGTACTTC. Translated: CSARGTSYEQYF.

The CDR3 region is CASSSRHAYEQYF. DNA of the CDR3: TGTGCCAGCAGCTCCCGACACGCGTACGAGCAGTACTTC. V is TRBV11-1 and J is TRBJ2-7; the D is unclear. The CDR3 loop spans 13 amino acids. The V end was cut by 4 bases, the J end by 4 bases, with 11 bases between. Germline V lookup: CDR1 SGHAT, CDR2 FQDESV (reference sequence).

The chain uses TRBV29-1 and TRBJ2-3, with D unresolved. This CDR3 spans 13 amino acids. V was cut by 4 bases and J by 5 bases, with 13 bases left in between. From germline, CDR1 is SQVTM and CDR2 ANQGSEA. The CDR3 loop is CSVGPNRRDTQYF. As DNA, the CDR3 is TGCAGCGTTGGTCCAAACCGGAGAGATACGCAGTATTTT.

This clonotype was detected many times. V gene TRBV2 combines with J gene TRBJ1-5, with D maybe TRBD1 (5 bases). The length of the CDR3 is 14 residues. Germline CDR1 reads SNHLY; CDR2 reads FYNNEI. The V end lost 6 bases, the J end lost 5 bases, and 14 bases lay between the germline ends. The CDR3 DNA sequence: TGTGCCAGCAGCCCGTGGGGCAGGGATCAGCCCCAGCATTTT. Translating it yields CASSPWGRDQPQHF.

The chain employs TRBV7-2 and TRBJ2-4, with D possibly being TRBD2 (6 bases). V was cut by 4 bases and J by 0 bases, with 16 bases left in between. From germline, CDR1 is SGHTA and CDR2 FQGNSA. The CDR3 runs to 17 residues. The CDR3: CASSSGAGKLAKNIQYF. In DNA form, the CDR3 reads TGTGCCAGCAGCTCCGGGGCGGGGAAACTAGCCAAAAACATTCAGTACTTC.

V and J are TRBV7-2 and TRBJ2-5; D may match TRBD1 or TRBD2 (5 bases each). The CDR3 extends over 16 amino acids. V was clipped by 1 base and J by 5 bases, with 17 bases between them. The V gene's germline CDR1 is SGHTA and CDR2 FQGNSA. CDR3 protein: CASSLGSPSGAETQYF. The CDR3 nucleotides read TGTGCCAGCAGCTTAGGTTCCCCCTCCGGGGCGGAGACCCAGTACTTC.

This chain connects TRBV10-3 to TRBJ1-1; a weak D match, TRBD1 (6 bases). CDR1 is ENHRY, CDR2 SYGVKD, per germline. Trimming stripped 0 bases from V and 5 bases from J, with 10 bases between. The CDR3 is 14 amino acids. CDR3 residues: CAISESRGGTEAFF. CDR3 nucleotides: TGTGCCATCAGTGAGTCCAGGGGAGGTACTGAAGCTTTCTTT.

Note on this clonotype: At one boundary the junction diverges from the germline segment, which might be a read error. This chain connects TRBV10-3 to TRBJ1-6; D unclear. The CDR3 length is 14 residues. CDR1 ENHRY and CDR2 SYGVKD come from the germline V gene. The CDR3 here is CASSDRLDNSPLHF. DNA of the CDR3: TGTGCCAGCAGTGATCGACTGGATAATTCACCCCTCCACTTT.

The chain recombines TRBV7-9 with TRBJ1-1; TRBD1 might be the D (6 bases). Germline CDR1 SEHNR, CDR2 FQNEAQ (reference sequence). V was shortened by 1 base and J by 8 bases, with 14 bases between the two germline ends. The CDR3 runs to 14 residues. As DNA, the CDR3 is TGTGCCAGCAGCTTAGGGACAGCGGGAAACGAAGCTTTCTTT. It is translated as CASSLGTAGNEAFF. Full variable domain (rest looked up from reference TRBV7-9 and TRBJ1-1): DTGVSQNPRHKITKRGQNVTFRCDPISEHNRLYWYRQTLGQGPEFLTYFQNEAQLEKSRLLSDRFSAERPKGSFSTLEIQRTEQGDSAMYLCASSLGTAGNEAFFGQGTRLTVV.

This clonotype was seen ten or more times. The V gene is TRBV29-1, the J gene TRBJ2-2; no firm D call. CDR3 length: 15 amino acids. From germline, CDR1 is SQVTM and CDR2 ANQGSEA. The V end lost 2 bases, the J end lost 1 base, and 11 bases lay between the germline ends. The CDR3: CSVEPRNRNTGELFF. CDR3 coding DNA: TGCAGCGTTGAACCCAGGAACAGGAACACCGGGGAGCTGTTTTTT.